This T cell receptor beta chain was profiled in a study of blood T cell repertoires in COVID-19. Study-level background: The origin of the acute and convalescent COVID-19 samples was the United States, Italy and Spain. T cells, B-cell-depleted T cells, or PBMCs supplied cDNA or gDNA.

In the authors' workflow: Using reference gene primer amplification, nucleated cell counts were estimated. Profiling relied on immunoSEQ multiplex PCR, and the TCRdb table lists in-frame clones only, not all of them. V and J calls and clone size are as listed in that table; D and trimming were resolved from the DNA. The sample carries about 230,000 clones, around four fifths recorded once. The CDR3 has 15 residues. The ends lost 6 bases at V and 5 bases at J; junction bases unmatched: 12. Germline values: CDR1 SEHNR, CDR2 FQNEAQ (reference sequence). The sequence derives from a woman in her 70s with active or convalescent COVID-19. The chain joins TRBV7-9 to TRBJ1-1; 7 nucleotides agree with TRBD1. Sequencing was done on a sample of peripheral blood. The CDR3: CASRKKTGESTEAFF. Written as DNA, the CDR3 is TGTGCCAGCAGGAAGAAAACAGGGGAGAGTACTGAAGCTTTCTTT.